This T cell receptor (beta chain) is drawn from a study of blood T cell repertoires in COVID-19. Across the study: Acute and convalescent COVID-19 samples came from the United States, Italy and Spain. The analysed material was cDNA or gDNA that came from T cells, B-cell-depleted T cells, or PBMCs.

The V gene's germline CDR1 is LNHDA and CDR2 SQIVND (reference sequence). The CDR3 has 18 residues. The V end lost 4 bases, the J end lost 2 bases, and 24 bases lay between the germline ends. How the authors handled the data: Estimation of nucleated cell counts was performed using reference gene primer amplification. Here immunoSEQ multiplex PCR was the method, and the copy in TCRdb shows in-frame clones only, minus some. V, J and clone size were drawn from that table, and D and trimming were deduced from the DNA. Of hundreds of thousands of clones listed, 86% are singletons. The sample consisted of peripheral blood. This receptor was taken from a woman in her thirties with active or convalescent COVID-19. The gene calls are TRBV19 and TRBJ2-7; D might be TRBD2 (5 bases). The CDR3 DNA sequence: TGTGCCAGTAGTAGTGCCCGATTCGGTGGCGGGTGGGCCTACGAGCAGTACTTC. This sequence encodes CASSSARFGGGWAYEQYF.